A single sample is the source of the 28 T cell receptor beta chains below, sequenced in a study of cytomegalovirus exposure and HLA in healthy donors. The PCR ran on 60 Vbeta and 13 Jbeta primers. The repertoire was sequenced with immunoSEQ multiplex PCR; TCRdb's copy has only in-frame clones and lacks some. The table lists 200,000 or so clones, 82% of them singletons. The source material was PBMCs. The receptors come from a woman aged 45-65 years in good health and CMV-seropositive.

The J gene is TRBJ2-3, the V gene TRBV6-6; D remains ambiguous. Per germline, CDR1 MNHNY and CDR2 SVGAGI (reference sequence). This CDR3 has 14 amino acids. The germline V and J ends were trimmed by 7 bases and 0 bases, with 11 bases remaining between them. The DNA of the CDR3 is TGTGCCAGCAACCGCGGAGCTAGCACAGATACGCAGTATTTT. Its translation: CASNRGASTDTQYF.

This clone was counted once. The V call is TRBV5-1, the J call TRBJ2-1; perhaps TRBD1 as D (6 bases). V was cut by 4 bases and J by 3 bases, with 17 bases left in between. The CDR3 is made up of 16 amino acids. Germline CDR1 and CDR2: SGHRS and YFSETQ. The CDR3: CASSHTGTLNYNEQFF. Written as DNA, the CDR3 is TGCGCCAGCAGCCACACCGGGACACTAAACTACAATGAGCAGTTCTTC.

The rearrangement joins TRBV7-7 to TRBJ2-5; possibly TRBD2 for D (5 bases). Germline V gives CDR1 SSHAT, CDR2 FNYEAQ (reference sequence). The CDR3 is 15 amino acids. V shed 5 bases and J shed 7 bases, with 20 bases lying between them. The DNA of the CDR3 is TGTGCCAGCAGCGGGCCACTAGGCACCTCGGGGACCCAGTACTTC. Translating gives CASSGPLGTSGTQYF.

This clone showed up just a few times. The V gene is TRBV13, the J gene TRBJ2-2, with D perhaps TRBD1 (6 bases). The CDR3 length is 15 residues. Trimming took 2 bases from V and 1 from J, leaving 8 bases between them. The V gene's germline CDR1 is PRHDT and CDR2 FYEKMQ (reference sequence). The CDR3 loop is CASSLRGGNTGELFF. CDR3 coding DNA: TGTGCCAGCAGCTTAAGAGGGGGGAACACCGGGGAGCTGTTTTTT.

This chain connects TRBV7-2 to TRBJ1-2; 7 bases line up with TRBD1. The J segment lost 4 bases and the V segment lost 1 base, leaving 6 bases of the junction unmatched. The CDR3 length is 15 residues. CDR1 is SGHTA and CDR2 is FQGNSA in the germline V gene. CDR3 protein: CASSLGSGQTYGYTF. The DNA for the CDR3 is TGTGCCAGCAGCTTAGGGTCGGGACAGACCTATGGCTACACCTTC.

This clone has a single count. The chain employs TRBV18 and TRBJ2-1, with TRBD2 matching over 8 bases. CDR1 and CDR2 (germline): KGHSH, LQKENI. The junction had 8 bases not matched to a gene; V was cut back by 0 bases and J by 7 bases. This CDR3 spans 16 amino acids. The CDR3 coding sequence is TGTGCCAGCTCACCACCGAAAGCGGGAGAAATTAATGAGCAGTTCTTC. Protein sequence: CASSPPKAGEINEQFF. Full variable domain (outside the CDR3, taken from reference TRBV18 and TRBJ2-1): NAGVMQNPRHLVRRRGQEARLRCSPMKGHSHVYWYRQLPEEGLKFMVYLQKENIIDESGMPKERFSAEFPKEGPSILRIQQVVRGDSAAYFCASSPPKAGEINEQFFGPGTRLTVL.

This clone was detected once. J is TRBJ1-3 and V is TRBV4-3, with D perhaps matching TRBD1 (6 bases). This CDR3 is built from 16 residues. CDR1 is LGHNA, CDR2 YSLEER, per germline. Trimming removed 4 bases at V and 4 bases at J, with 17 bases between. This CDR3 is CASSPGEGVVGNTIYF. The CDR3 DNA is TGCGCCAGCAGCCCAGGGGAGGGGGTCGTCGGAAACACCATATATTTT.

V and J are TRBV6-5 and TRBJ1-1, with unresolved D. This CDR3 contains 15 residues. The V gene lost 6 bases and the J gene lost 1 base, with 15 bases spanning the gap. CDR1 is MNHEY, CDR2 SVGAGI, per germline. The chain's CDR3 is CASSSNGEPNTEAFF. The CDR3 nucleotides read TGTGCCAGCAGCTCCAATGGGGAGCCGAACACTGAAGCTTTCTTT.

The chain combines TRBV7-8 with TRBJ2-7, with TRBD1 identical over 10 bases. Germline-derived CDR1 and CDR2 are SGHVS and FQNEAQ. V lost 3 bases to trimming and J lost 2 bases; unmatched junction nucleotides: 7. CDR3 length: 16 amino acids. The CDR3 here is CASSFAGTGVPYEQYF. The CDR3 DNA reads as TGTGCCAGCAGCTTCGCAGGGACAGGGGTTCCCTACGAGCAGTACTTC. Full variable domain (rest looked up from reference TRBV7-8 and TRBJ2-7): GAGVSQSPRYKVAKRGQDVALRCDPISGHVSLFWYQQALGQGPEFLTYFQNEAQLDKSGLPSDRFFAERPEGSVSTLKIQRTQQEDSAVYLCASSFAGTGVPYEQYFGPGTRLTVT.

This sequence joins TRBV5-6 and TRBJ2-1; the D is unclear. This CDR3 is 11 amino acids long. Germline V gene sequence: CDR1 SGHDT, CDR2 YYEEEE. V was trimmed by 4 bases and J by 4 bases, leaving 3 bases between them. The CDR3 sequence: CASSLYNEQFF. CDR3 DNA: TGTGCCAGCAGCCTTTACAATGAGCAGTTCTTC.

This chain joins TRBV29-1 and TRBJ2-7, with 7 nucleotides matching TRBD1. The CDR3 totals 15 residues. Trimming removed 0 bases from V and 3 bases from J; junction bases left unmatched: 8. In germline, CDR1 is SQVTM, CDR2 ANQGSEA. In DNA, the CDR3 is TGCAGCGTTGAAGATAGAAGGGGGCAGGTCTACGAGCAGTACTTC. Residues: CSVEDRRGQVYEQYF.

The CDR3 loop is CASSPPRHMTSTDTQYF. The CDR3 DNA is TGTGCCAGCTCACCCCCGCGTCACATGACTAGCACAGATACGCAGTATTTT. The chain employs TRBV18 and TRBJ2-3; D remains unclear. The CDR3 runs 17 residues. Trimming removed 3 bases at V and 0 bases at J, with 16 bases between. Germline-derived CDR1 and CDR2 are KGHSH and LQKENI.

The gene calls are TRBV14 and TRBJ2-4; 9 bases match TRBD2. Germline lookup yields CDR1 SGHDN and CDR2 FVKESK. There are 13 residues in the CDR3. The V gene end was trimmed by 1 base and the J gene end by 11 bases; junction bases not matched to a gene: 3. The CDR3 protein is CASSQVGTSLQYF. In DNA form, the CDR3 reads TGTGCCAGCAGCCAAGTGGGGACTAGCCTTCAGTACTTC.

The chain recombines TRBV7-9 with TRBJ2-3; no reliable D call. Trimming took off 5 bases at V and 0 bases at J, with 6 bases between the two ends. The germline gives CDR1 SEHNR, CDR2 FQNEAQ (reference sequence). CDR3 length equals 13 residues. The CDR3 here is CASSKRSTDTQYF. CDR3 bases: TGTGCCAGCAGCAAACGGAGCACAGATACGCAGTATTTT. Filled out from reference TRBV7-9 and TRBJ2-3, the complete variable domain reads DTGVSQNPRHKITKRGQNVTFRCDPISEHNRLYWYRQTLGQGPEFLTYFQNEAQLEKSRLLSDRFSAERPKGSFSTLEIQRTEQGDSAMYLCASSKRSTDTQYFGPGTRLTVL.

V gene TRBV16 combines with J gene TRBJ1-2, with TRBD1 matching 7 bases. CDR1 is KGHSY and CDR2 is FQNENV in the germline V gene. The CDR3 is 15 residues long. Unmatched junction bases numbered 7, after V lost 4 bases and J lost 2 bases. The CDR3 is CASSPTGNQNYGYTF. The CDR3 DNA reads as TGTGCCAGCAGCCCGACAGGGAACCAAAACTATGGCTACACCTTC.

This sequence joins TRBV28 and TRBJ2-7, with a possible D match to TRBD1 (6 bases). Trimming cost V 4 bases and J 9 bases, with 19 bases left between them. The CDR3 is made up of 14 amino acids. Germline V lookup: CDR1 MDHEN, CDR2 SYDVKM. CDR3 DNA: TGTGCCAGCAGTTCACGGGACAAAGTGGGTAGGCAGTACTTC. It encodes CASSSRDKVGRQYF.

This chain uses TRBV5-4 with TRBJ2-2; D ambiguous. The germline V gene has CDR1 SGHNT and CDR2 YYREEE (reference sequence). The CDR3 covers 14 residues. V was trimmed by 1 base and J by 6 bases, leaving 10 bases between them. The CDR3 sequence is CASSLPLRAGELFF. CDR3 coding DNA: TGTGCCAGCAGCTTGCCTCTGCGCGCCGGGGAGCTGTTTTTT. Together with reference TRBV5-4 and TRBJ2-2, the CDR3 gives the full variable domain: ETGVTQSPTHLIKTRGQQVTLRCSSQSGHNTVSWYQQALGQGPQFIFQYYREEENGRGNFPPRFSGLQFPNYSSELNVNALELDDSALYLCASSLPLRAGELFFGEGSRLTVL.

This chain uses TRBV18 with TRBJ1-2; tentatively, D is TRBD1 (5 bases). There are 15 residues in the CDR3. Germline values: CDR1 KGHSH, CDR2 LQKENI. Trimming removed 6 bases at V and 2 bases at J, with 16 bases between. CDR3 sequence reads: CASSLGPTANYGYTF. The CDR3 DNA follows: TGTGCCAGCTCCTTAGGCCCGACAGCCAACTATGGCTACACCTTC.

A note on this clone: This sample also contains other DNA sequences that code for the same CDR3. This chain links TRBV5-1 with TRBJ2-1, with TRBD2 matching 7 bases. V shed 0 bases and J 1 base; nucleotides not matched to a gene: 1. Germline CDR1 and CDR2: SGHRS and YFSETQ. This CDR3 spans 15 amino acids. In nucleotides, the CDR3 is TGCGCCAGCAGCTTGGTAGCGGGTTCCTACAATGAGCAGTTCTTC. Protein: CASSLVAGSYNEQFF. The full variable domain, with the rest looked up from reference TRBV5-1 and TRBJ2-1, is KAGVTQTPRYLIKTRGQQVTLSCSPISGHRSVSWYQQTPGQGLQFLFEYFSETQRNKGNFPGRFSGRQFSNSRSEMNVSTLELGDSALYLCASSLVAGSYNEQFFGPGTRLTVL.

The rearrangement uses TRBV10-1 and TRBJ2-5; perhaps TRBD2 as D (6 bases). The CDR3 has 13 amino acids. The germline V gene encodes CDR1 WNHNN and CDR2 SYGVQD (reference sequence). V was shortened by 6 bases and J by 5 bases, with 13 bases between the two germline ends. The DNA for the CDR3 is TGCGCCAGCAGCCCGGGACTCAGGGAGACCCAGTACTTC. Translated, it gives CASSPGLRETQYF.

This clone was detected only once. Compared with germline, one end of the junction differs, possibly owing to a read error. The rearrangement joins TRBV7-9 to TRBJ1-6, with D unresolved. In germline, CDR1 is SEHNR, CDR2 FQNEAQ (reference sequence). The CDR3 loop spans 13 amino acids. Here the CDR3 reads CSSDNGVYSPLHF. As DNA, the CDR3 is TGTTCCAGCGATAACGGGGTTTACTCACCCCTCCACTTT.

The chain recombines TRBV5-1 with TRBJ2-1; 8 positions agree with TRBD1. Germline values: CDR1 SGHRS, CDR2 YFSETQ. Losses at the gene ends were 4 bases for V and 15 bases for J; bases not matched to a gene: 6. This CDR3 comprises 11 residues. CDR3 DNA: TGCGCCAGCAGCGTGGACAGGGAGAGGTTCTTC. This codes for CASSVDRERFF.

This chain links TRBV10-2 with TRBJ2-7, with 14 bases fitting TRBD2. The CDR3 loop spans 16 amino acids. After removal of 6 bases from V and 4 bases from J, the junction contained 8 bases not matched to a gene. Looked up from germline, CDR1 is WSHSY and CDR2 is SAAADI. The CDR3 loop reads CASRDRLAGGRYEQYF. The CDR3 nucleotides read TGCGCCAGCAGGGACAGACTAGCGGGGGGGCGGTACGAGCAGTACTTC.

The chain is built from TRBV6-1 and TRBJ2-7, with 10 bases matching TRBD1. The CDR3 extends over 18 amino acids. V was clipped by 0 bases and J by 3 bases; unmatched bases: 11. Germline CDR1 MNHNS, CDR2 SASEGT. CDR3 sequence: CASSEAPRTGGLLYEQYF. Written as DNA, the CDR3 is TGTGCCAGCAGTGAAGCCCCCCGGACAGGGGGACTACTCTACGAGCAGTACTTC.

This chain connects TRBV30 to TRBJ1-3; TRBD1 is a possible D gene (6 bases). This CDR3 comprises 16 residues. Germline lookup yields CDR1 GTSNPN and CDR2 SVGIG (reference sequence). Trimming removed 0 bases at V and 7 bases at J, with 19 bases between. The chain's CDR3 is CAWSVAGAKSRNTIYF. The CDR3 nucleotides are TGTGCCTGGAGTGTGGCGGGGGCGAAGAGTAGGAACACCATATATTTT.

V is TRBV5-1 and J is TRBJ2-5, with D possibly being TRBD1 (5 bases). The CDR3 spans 14 residues. Germline CDR1 reads SGHRS; CDR2 reads YFSETQ. V was pared by 5 bases and J by 2 bases, with 13 bases between. CDR3 sequence: CASSRDSRQETQYF. CDR3 sequence (DNA): TGCGCCAGCAGTCGCGACAGCCGGCAAGAGACCCAGTACTTC.

This clone was seen a handful of times. The germline gene is not matched at one end of the junction; a read error may be the cause. The chain joins TRBV28 to TRBJ1-2; TRBD1 matches 7 bases. Germline CDR1 MDHEN, CDR2 SYDVKM. This CDR3 comprises 14 residues. The chain's CDR3 is CASSRRDSNYDYTF. CDR3 nucleotide sequence: TGTGCCAGCAGCCGACGGGACAGTAACTATGACTACACCTTC.

The V and J genes are TRBV5-6 and TRBJ2-2; 11 bases map to TRBD1. V lost 4 bases to trimming and J lost 4 bases; unmatched junction nucleotides: 6. The CDR3 covers 16 residues. Germline CDR1 reads SGHDT; CDR2 reads YYEEEE. The CDR3 DNA is TGTGCCAGCAGCACGGACAGGGGGCGGGCCACCGGGGAGCTGTTTTTT. It yields the protein CASSTDRGRATGELFF.